Below are 18 T cell receptor beta chains sequenced from a single sample in a study of control samples from healthy donors and cancer patients (dated by TCRdb to about 2020). The library was made by the immunoSEQ multiplex PCR assay. The table comes from immuneACCESS by way of TCRdb, which keeps in-frame sequences with V and J called. Part of the clones is missing from these tables; in studies checked, under half for an unresolved V gene and the rest for unknown reasons. For this sample the table gives fewer than 95,000 clones, of which around nine tenths were detected only once. Of the sample, 20% to 25% falls within the top ten clones. Sequences were obtained from blood. These receptors all come from a man aged 25 to 40 in good health.

V gene TRBV7-8 combines with J gene TRBJ1-1, with 9 bases lining up with TRBD1. The CDR3 loop spans 16 amino acids. Germline V gene sequence: CDR1 SGHVS, CDR2 FQNEAQ. Germline trimming cut 5 bases from V and 0 bases from J; bases unmatched to any gene: 7. The CDR3 sequence is CASSRGTGTMNTEAFF. For the CDR3, the DNA is TGTGCCAGCAGCAGAGGGACAGGGACCATGAACACTGAAGCTTTCTTT.

The chain joins TRBV4-2 to TRBJ1-2; D remains unclear. V shed 1 base and J shed 0 bases, with 9 bases lying between them. The CDR3 loop spans 15 amino acids. Germline V gene data show CDR1 as LGHNA and CDR2 as YNFKEQ. The CDR3 spells CASSQGEGPNYGYTF. Written as DNA, the CDR3 is TGTGCCAGCAGCCAAGGAGAGGGCCCTAACTATGGCTACACCTTC.

The chain links TRBV21-1 to TRBJ2-5. TRBV21-1 is described as a pseudogene. The CDR3 is 13 amino acids. The CDR3 spells CASSKVSRETQYF. CDR3 nucleotides: TGTGCCAGCAGCAAGGTGTCTCGCGAGACCCAGTACTTC.

The rearrangement uses TRBV11-3 and TRBJ2-1, with 10 nucleotides matching TRBD1. Per the germline V gene, CDR1 is SGHNT and CDR2 is YENEEA. V was clipped by 4 bases and J by 8 bases; unmatched bases: 8. This CDR3 region has 15 residues. The CDR3 coding sequence is TGTGCCAGCAGCTCAGGACAGGGGGATGCGGATGAGCAGTTCTTC. Translation: CASSSGQGDADEQFF. Full variable domain (rest looked up from reference TRBV11-3 and TRBJ2-1): EAGVVQSPRYKIIEKKQPVAFWCNPISGHNTLYWYLQNLGQGPELLIRYENEEAVDDSQLPKDRFSAERLKGVDSTLKIQPAELGDSAVYLCASSSGQGDADEQFFGPGTRLTVL.

The CDR3, as DNA: TGTGCCACCAGTGATGGCCCGGGGGGCGGCTACACCTTC. This translates into CATSDGPGGGYTF. The chain employs TRBV24-1 and TRBJ1-2, with a weak D call TRBD1 (6 bases). The CDR3 covers 13 residues. CDR1 KGHDR and CDR2 SFDVKD come from the germline V gene. V dropped 3 bases and J dropped 8 bases, with 12 bases sitting between them.

This clone was counted a single time. The chain couples TRBV9 to TRBJ2-2; D unresolved. CDR3 length equals 14 residues. Deletions cut 0 bases from V and 9 bases from J, with 12 bases between. The germline V gene has CDR1 SGDLS and CDR2 YYNGEE. CDR3 in DNA: TGTGCCAGCAGCGTAGCTACTCAAACGCGGGAGCTGTTTTTT. It specifies CASSVATQTRELFF.

The chain carries TRBV6-5 and TRBJ1-1; no firm D call. This CDR3 is 15 amino acids long. Trimming shortened V by 5 bases and J by 0 bases, and 13 bases separated the two germline ends. Germline values: CDR1 MNHEY, CDR2 SVGAGI. CDR3 sequence reads: CASSHFTELNTEAFF. DNA for the CDR3: TGTGCCAGCAGTCATTTTACAGAGTTGAACACTGAAGCTTTCTTT.

The V call is TRBV11-2, the J call TRBJ2-4; D remains unclear. Germline V gives CDR1 SGHAT, CDR2 FQNNGV. The CDR3 runs to 16 residues. With 5 bases removed from V and 2 bases from J, the gap between germline ends came to 16 bases. For the CDR3, the DNA is TGTGCCAGCAGCCATGGCGCTCAGAATACCAAAAACATTCAGTACTTC. It yields the protein CASSHGAQNTKNIQYF.

J is TRBJ2-2 and V is TRBV11-3; no definite D call. CDR1 is SGHNT and CDR2 is YENEEA in the germline V gene. Trimming stripped 0 bases from V and 7 bases from J, with 3 bases between. This CDR3 spans 12 amino acids. CDR3 in amino acids: CASSLEGGELFF. The DNA of the CDR3 is TGTGCCAGCAGCTTAGAAGGCGGGGAGCTGTTTTTT.

The rearrangement joins TRBV4-2 to TRBJ1-1; D is perhaps TRBD1 (5 bases). The CDR3 runs to 15 residues. Trimming left V 0 bases short and J 0 bases short, with 8 bases between. The germline gives CDR1 LGHNA, CDR2 YNFKEQ. The CDR3 loop is CASSQDRTLNTEAFF. Written as DNA, the CDR3 is TGTGCCAGCAGCCAAGACAGGACACTGAACACTGAAGCTTTCTTT.

The V call is TRBV27, the J call TRBJ1-2; a possible D gene is TRBD1 (5 bases). Germline lookup yields CDR1 MNHEY and CDR2 SMNVEV (reference sequence). Trimming removed 8 bases at V and 4 bases at J, with 20 bases between. The CDR3 length is 15 residues. DNA of the CDR3: TGTGCCAGCGGAGTTCAGCAGGGCCCCTTCTATGGCTACACCTTC. This sequence encodes CASGVQQGPFYGYTF.

The CDR3 DNA is TGTGCCACCAGCAGGGCCCCTACGTTCGTAGAGACCCAGTACTTC. It is translated as CATSRAPTFVETQYF. The gene calls are TRBV15 and TRBJ2-5, with D uncertain. V lost 3 bases and J lost 4, with 15 bases in between. Germline V CDR1 and CDR2: LNHNV, YYDKDF (reference sequence). The CDR3 extends over 15 amino acids.

This clone showed up just once. V usage is TRBV19 and J usage is TRBJ2-1; D is ambiguous. The CDR3 length is 14 residues. Looked up from germline, CDR1 is LNHDA and CDR2 is SQIVND (reference sequence). The V end was cut by 9 bases, the J end by 8 bases, with 20 bases between. CDR3 coding DNA: TGTGCCAGGGGGAAGGGTCTCATTAAGGATGAGCAGTTCTTC. This codes for CARGKGLIKDEQFF.

This chain uses TRBV27 with TRBJ2-7, with 7 bases fitting TRBD1. This CDR3 spans 15 amino acids. The ends lost 6 bases at V and 6 bases at J; junction bases unmatched: 14. Germline CDR1 and CDR2: MNHEY and SMNVEV (reference sequence). The CDR3 DNA is TGTGCCAGCAGCCCATTAGAAAGGACAGGCCGCGAGCAGTACTTC. It yields the protein CASSPLERTGREQYF.

The CDR3 DNA is TGTGCCAGCAGCTTAAACGACCCGGGACAGGGTAGTGTCTACACCTTC. Protein: CASSLNDPGQGSVYTF. The chain is built from TRBV7-2 and TRBJ1-2; 9 bases agree with TRBD1. CDR3 length: 16 amino acids. V gave up 2 bases and J gave up 10 bases; unmatched junction bases: 14. CDR1 is SGHTA and CDR2 is FQGNSA in the germline V gene.

The chain joins TRBV6-1 to TRBJ2-2, with a tentative D call TRBD1 (5 bases). Germline V CDR1 and CDR2: MNHNS, SASEGT. V was clipped by 1 base and J by 5 bases, with 17 bases between them. CDR3 length: 17 amino acids. The CDR3: CASSEDTRVYLTGELFF. In DNA, the CDR3 is TGTGCCAGCAGTGAAGATACCAGGGTTTATTTAACCGGGGAGCTGTTTTTT.

Regarding this clone: A read error may produce the germline difference seen at one junction end. The genes are TRBV19 and TRBJ1-3; 7 bases line up with TRBD1. The length of the CDR3 is 11 residues. The V gene's germline CDR1 is LNHDA and CDR2 SQIVND (reference sequence). This CDR3 reads CASSMADRTAF. The CDR3 nucleotides read TGTGCCAGTAGTATGGCGGACAGGACGGCCTTT.

This clone turned up a few times. The rearrangement links TRBV13 to TRBJ2-3, with 7 positions matching TRBD1. Germline trimming cut 1 base from V and 5 bases from J; bases unmatched to any gene: 6. CDR1 is PRHDT, CDR2 FYEKMQ, per germline (reference sequence). This CDR3 is 15 amino acids long. CDR3 sequence: CASSLVGGSGDTQYF. In DNA, the CDR3 is TGTGCCAGCAGCTTAGTAGGGGGCAGTGGAGATACGCAGTATTTT.